This entry lists 6 T cell receptor beta chains sequenced from one sample in a study of blood T cell repertoires in COVID-19 (dated by TCRdb to the early 2020s). Receptor libraries were prepared by the immunoSEQ multiplex PCR assay. Not all clones reach the TCRdb copy of this immuneACCESS table, which keeps in-frame sequences only. Checked studies attribute under half of the gap to unresolved V genes and leave the rest unexplained. The sample includes some 97,000 clones, with roughly 87% observed a single time. Approximately 7% of the sample lies in the top ten. Sequenced material: peripheral blood. The receptors here all came from a man aged 25-45 years in a cohort sampled during active COVID-19.

The chain couples TRBV5-4 to TRBJ1-2, with TRBD1 identical over 10 bases. The V gene's germline CDR1 is SGHNT and CDR2 YYREEE (reference sequence). After removal of 4 bases from V and 6 bases from J, the junction contained 9 bases not matched to a gene. The CDR3 spans 15 residues. CDR3 coding DNA: TGTGCCAGCAGCATGGACAGGGGGAAGGGAAATGGCTACACCTTC. Translating gives CASSMDRGKGNGYTF. The full variable domain, its missing parts supplied by reference TRBV5-4 and TRBJ1-2, is ETGVTQSPTHLIKTRGQQVTLRCSSQSGHNTVSWYQQALGQGPQFIFQYYREEENGRGNFPPRFSGLQFPNYSSELNVNALELDDSALYLCASSMDRGKGNGYTFGSGTRLTVV.

In its sample, this clone was seen many times. The chain has TRBV6-2 or TRBV6-3 and TRBJ2-7; maybe TRBD2 (6 bases). Germline values: CDR1 MNHEY, CDR2 SVGEGT. The CDR3 runs to 12 residues. V was cut by 5 bases and J by 5 bases, with 10 bases left in between. The CDR3 DNA reads TGTGCCAGCAGTCTGGGGGAGGACGAGCAGTACTTC. It translates to CASSLGEDEQYF.

This sequence joins TRBV11-3 and TRBJ1-6; D remains ambiguous. Trimming removed 1 base at V and 6 bases at J, with 4 bases between. CDR1 SGHNT and CDR2 YENEEA come from the germline V gene. The CDR3 sequence is 13 residues long. The chain's CDR3 is CASSLAGNSPLHF. CDR3 coding DNA: TGTGCCAGCAGCTTAGCGGGTAATTCACCCCTCCACTTT.

The chain employs TRBV5-1 and TRBJ1-4; 8 bases align to TRBD1. The CDR3 runs to 15 residues. The trim removed 3 bases at V and 6 bases at J, leaving 7 bases unmatched. The V gene's germline CDR1 is SGHRS and CDR2 YFSETQ. This CDR3 reads CASSSGQGSDEKLFF. The CDR3 nucleotides read TGCGCCAGCAGCTCAGGACAGGGAAGTGATGAAAAACTGTTTTTT.

This chain links TRBV6-6 with TRBJ2-7; 7 bases agree with TRBD1. The CDR3 is made up of 11 amino acids. Germline assignment: CDR1 MNHNY and CDR2 SVGAGI (reference sequence). V lost 9 bases and J lost 7; bases outside the gene matches: 6. The CDR3 DNA reads TGTGCCAGTTCCTACAGGGGTGAGCAGTACTTC. It yields the protein CASSYRGEQYF.

The rearrangement uses TRBV10-3 and TRBJ2-3, with a tentative D call TRBD2 (5 bases). V lost 2 bases to trimming and J lost 5 bases, with 8 bases between them. Germline CDR1 reads ENHRY; CDR2 reads SYGVKD. There are 13 residues in the CDR3. The CDR3 DNA sequence: TGTGCCATCAGTGAGGGAGGAGAAGATACGCAGTATTTT. Its translation is CAISEGGEDTQYF.